This T cell receptor beta chain originates from a study of identical twins. Findings of the study overall: Among beta out-of-frame sequences, excess sharing between twins appeared weaker. In drawing conclusions, the study used cross-sectional statistical analysis and did not follow the same donors.

The length of the CDR3 is 15 residues. V was clipped by 6 bases and J by 2 bases, with 15 bases between them. All donors were healthy Caucasians. This clonotype has just a few counts. Its antigen is unidentified. TCRdb ran MiXCR on the 5' RACE reads and lists one entry per CDR3 protein. The profile shows around 490,000 distinct CDR3 sequences, about 15% of them singletons. These data were also filed under a second study, of yellow fever vaccine responses in identical twins. That publication notes: Vaccine T cell responses of twins reportedly seemed partly convergent and partly personalized.

Sequenced sample: CD4+ T cells sorted from blood. The chain employs TRBV12-3 or TRBV12-4 and TRBJ2-3; no definite D call. This TCR came from a woman between 18 and 29 years old in good health. CDR3 sequence reads: CASRPFRGYTDTQYF. CDR3 bases: TGTGCCAGCAGGCCCTTCCGCGGTTACACAGATACGCAGTATTTT.